This T cell receptor beta chain emerged from a study of blood T cell repertoires in COVID-19. Study-level information: The cDNA or gDNA used as material had been derived from T cells, B-cell-depleted T cells, or PBMCs.

Enrollees, about 18 to 89 years old, lived in around 23 US areas. The study assigned cohorts using participant-reported clinical history. Per the authors' pipeline: Amplified reference gene primers provided the basis for estimating nucleated cell counts. Data came from immunoSEQ multiplex PCR; TCRdb stores just in-frame clones and leaves some out. The DNA gave D and trimming, while V, J and clone size come from that table. Among a few hundred thousand clones listed, approximately 91% were seen once. Germline lookup yields CDR1 ENHRY and CDR2 SYGVKD. Trimming pared 7 bases from V and 3 bases from J, leaving 12 bases between. The CDR3 has 13 residues.

The receptor was derived from a human donor in a cohort exposed to, infected with or recovered from COVID-19 (not recorded which). The donor label of this sample is uncertain. The chain joins TRBV10-3 to TRBJ1-1; TRBD1 might be the D (6 bases). The sequencing sample was made of PBMCs or T cells enriched from blood (not recorded which). CDR3 region: CAINRDTYTEAFF. The CDR3 DNA reads as TGTGCCATCAACCGGGACACCTACACTGAAGCTTTCTTT.